This T cell receptor beta chain is drawn from a study of TIL therapy for anti-PD-1-resistant metastatic lung cancer (dated by TCRdb to about 2021). With respect to the entire study: Tumors were harvested before any PD-1/PD-L1 blockade; patients then received nivolumab, and those progressing received lymphodepletion, expanded TIL infusion and IL-2. A median age of roughly 54 years (range about 38-85) and a median tumor PD-L1 proportion score of roughly 5.8% were recorded among enrolled patients. The cohort was composed predominantly of lung adenocarcinoma, with four EGFR-mutant and two ALK-rearranged tumors included, and half of patients were identified as current or former smokers. Across the cohort, whole-exome sequencing showed a median non-synonymous tumor mutation burden of roughly 1.5 mutations per megabase. Clonotypes were tracked across tumor, expanded TIL product and serial blood samples by T cell receptor beta sequencing of tumor and peripheral blood. General conclusions and limits of the study: The study protocol defined all tumor marker inferences as exploratory. Generalizability was limited because the cohort was highly selected, with more treatment-naive, never-smoker and oncogene-addicted patients included than is typical. The baseline peripheral repertoire was partially replaced by infused TIL clonotypes, which then decayed over months, and persistence showed no apparent association with response.

What the time point label conveys for this sample: pre-treatment sample, taken before nivolumab and TIL therapy. Adults with stage 4 NSCLC were enrolled in a dual-center phase I trial from late 2017 to January 2020. The samples were drawn from an open-label, single-arm phase I trial testing tumor-infiltrating lymphocyte therapy combined with nivolumab in advanced non-small cell lung cancer. Blood mononuclear cells from EDTA tubes were isolated by Ficoll gradient, snap-frozen as pellets, and DNA was extracted with a Qiagen mini-prep kit. TCR beta CDR3 regions were amplified from genomic DNA by bias-controlled multiplex PCR with the immunoSEQ v3 hsTCRB kit. TCR libraries were sequenced on an Illumina NextSeq 500 to 1.5 million to 2 million read pairs for survey level or 5-6 million for deep level. For the original study's pipeline: V, D and J genes were assigned, non-productive sequences were removed, and clonality was reported by immunoSEQ Analyzer software. Repertoires were compared using productive Simpson clonality and Morisita overlap index of productive TRB rearrangements between infused TIL and blood. Absolute clonotype counts in blood were estimated by multiplying the lymphocyte count by the CD3+ fraction and by the productive frequency of the clone. TCRdb holds this immuneACCESS table with in-frame rearrangements only. Some clones are missing; in checked studies, unresolved V genes explain under half, and the rest has no known cause. That table gives V, J and clone size, and the DNA gave D and trimming. The sample table records under 35,000 clones; around two thirds of these occur just once. The ten largest account for around 2.5% of the sample.

Regarding this clone: The specificity of this receptor is unknown. No per-base quality is available; no much larger clone lies one base away.

Via the germline V gene (reference sequence), CDR1 is GTSNPN and CDR2 SVGIG. Relative to germline, V is missing 4 bases and J is missing 0 bases, with 3 bases of the junction outside any gene match. The CDR3 runs 14 amino acids, cysteine and phenylalanine included. Just the 42-base CDR3 DNA is kept, in frame starting at base 1. The sample here was blood, taken at baseline. The sequence came from a woman aged 30-79 years with non-small cell lung cancer. Rearrangement joined TRBV30 to TRBJ2-3, with 8 central nucleotides matching TRBD1. CDR3 region: CAWKQGESTDTQYF. Here is the DNA: TGTGCCTGGAAACAGGGGGAGAGCACAGATACGCAGTATTTT.